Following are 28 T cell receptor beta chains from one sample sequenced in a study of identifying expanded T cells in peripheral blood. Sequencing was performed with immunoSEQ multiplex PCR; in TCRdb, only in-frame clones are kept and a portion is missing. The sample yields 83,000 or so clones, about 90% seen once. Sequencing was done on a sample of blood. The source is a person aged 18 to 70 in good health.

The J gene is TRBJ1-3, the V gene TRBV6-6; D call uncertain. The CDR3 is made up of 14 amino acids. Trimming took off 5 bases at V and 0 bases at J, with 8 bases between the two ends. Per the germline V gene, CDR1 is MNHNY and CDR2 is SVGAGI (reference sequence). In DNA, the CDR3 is TGTGCCAGCAGTGGACTTTACTCTGGAAACACCATATATTTT. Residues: CASSGLYSGNTIYF.

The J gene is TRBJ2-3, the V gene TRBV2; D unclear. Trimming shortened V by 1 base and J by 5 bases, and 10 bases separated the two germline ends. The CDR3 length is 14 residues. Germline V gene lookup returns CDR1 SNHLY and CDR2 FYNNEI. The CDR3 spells CASSEESTVDTQYF. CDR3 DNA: TGTGCCAGCAGTGAAGAATCTACGGTAGATACGCAGTATTTT. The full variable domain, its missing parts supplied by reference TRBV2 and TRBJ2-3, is EPEVTQTPSHQVTQMGQEVILRCVPISNHLYFYWYRQILGQKVEFLVSFYNNEISEKSEIFDDQFSVERPDGSNFTLKIRSTKLEDSAMYFCASSEESTVDTQYFGPGTRLTVL.

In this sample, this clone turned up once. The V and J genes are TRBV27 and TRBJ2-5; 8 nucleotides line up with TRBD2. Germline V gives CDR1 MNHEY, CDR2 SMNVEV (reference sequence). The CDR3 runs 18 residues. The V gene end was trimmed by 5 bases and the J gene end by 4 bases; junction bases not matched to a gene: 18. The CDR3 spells CASSLRSSGPLGGETQYF. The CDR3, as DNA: TGTGCCAGCAGTCTCAGGTCTAGCGGGCCGTTGGGGGGAGAGACCCAGTACTTC.

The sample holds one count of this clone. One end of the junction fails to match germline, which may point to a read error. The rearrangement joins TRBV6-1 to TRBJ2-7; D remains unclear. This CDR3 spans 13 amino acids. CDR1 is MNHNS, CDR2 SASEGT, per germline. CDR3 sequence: CASSEGWAYEQYF. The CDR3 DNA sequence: TGTGCCAGCAGCGAAGGGTGGGCCTACGAGCAGTACTTC.

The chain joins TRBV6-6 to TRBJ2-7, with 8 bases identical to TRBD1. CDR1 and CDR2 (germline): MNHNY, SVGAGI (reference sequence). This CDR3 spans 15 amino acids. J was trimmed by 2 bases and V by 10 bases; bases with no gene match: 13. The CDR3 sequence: CATWEPGQVPYEQYF. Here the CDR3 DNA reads TGTGCCACCTGGGAACCGGGACAGGTGCCCTACGAGCAGTACTTC.

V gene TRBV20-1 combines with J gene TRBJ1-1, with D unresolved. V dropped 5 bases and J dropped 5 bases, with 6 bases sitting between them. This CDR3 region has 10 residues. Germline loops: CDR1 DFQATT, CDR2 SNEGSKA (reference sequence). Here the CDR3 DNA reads TGCAGTGCTCCCAAAACTGAAGCTTTCTTT. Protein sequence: CSAPKTEAFF.

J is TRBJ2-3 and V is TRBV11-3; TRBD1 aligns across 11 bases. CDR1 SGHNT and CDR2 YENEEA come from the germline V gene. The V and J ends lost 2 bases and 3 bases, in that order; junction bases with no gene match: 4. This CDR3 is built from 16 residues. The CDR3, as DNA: TGTGCCAGCAGCTTAATGGGACAGGGGGTAACAGATACGCAGTATTTT. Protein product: CASSLMGQGVTDTQYF.

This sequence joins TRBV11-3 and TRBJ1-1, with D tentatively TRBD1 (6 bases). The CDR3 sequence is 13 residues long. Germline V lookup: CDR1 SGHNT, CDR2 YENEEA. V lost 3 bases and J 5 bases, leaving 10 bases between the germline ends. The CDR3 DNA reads TGTGCCAGCAGCTTGCAGGGACATACTGAAGCTTTCTTT. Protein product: CASSLQGHTEAFF.

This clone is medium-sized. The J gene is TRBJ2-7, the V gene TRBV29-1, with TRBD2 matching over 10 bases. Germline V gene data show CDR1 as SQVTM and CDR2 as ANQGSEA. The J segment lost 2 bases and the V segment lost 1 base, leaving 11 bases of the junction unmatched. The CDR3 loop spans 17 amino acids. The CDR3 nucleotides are TGCAGCGTTGAAGGGTCTAGCGGGAGTTTTGGAACCTACGAGCAGTACTTC. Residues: CSVEGSSGSFGTYEQYF.

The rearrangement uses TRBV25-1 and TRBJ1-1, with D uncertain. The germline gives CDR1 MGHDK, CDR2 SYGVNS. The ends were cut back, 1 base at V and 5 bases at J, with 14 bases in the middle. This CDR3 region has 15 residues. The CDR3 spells CASSEFAGGGTEAFF. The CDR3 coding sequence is TGTGCCAGCAGTGAATTTGCGGGCGGAGGGACTGAAGCTTTCTTT.

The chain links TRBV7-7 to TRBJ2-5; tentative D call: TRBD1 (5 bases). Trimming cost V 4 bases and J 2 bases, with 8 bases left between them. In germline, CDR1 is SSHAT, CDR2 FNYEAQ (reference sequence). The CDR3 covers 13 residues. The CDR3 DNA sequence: TGTGCCAGCAGCTGGCGACAGCAAGAGACCCAGTACTTC. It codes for CASSWRQQETQYF.

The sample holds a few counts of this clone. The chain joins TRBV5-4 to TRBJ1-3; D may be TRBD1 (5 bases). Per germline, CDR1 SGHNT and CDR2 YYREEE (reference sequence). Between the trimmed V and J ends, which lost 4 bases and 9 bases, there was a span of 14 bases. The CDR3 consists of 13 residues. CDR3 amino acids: CASSLHMGTTIYF. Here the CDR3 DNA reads TGTGCCAGCAGCCTTCACATGGGGACCACCATATATTTT.

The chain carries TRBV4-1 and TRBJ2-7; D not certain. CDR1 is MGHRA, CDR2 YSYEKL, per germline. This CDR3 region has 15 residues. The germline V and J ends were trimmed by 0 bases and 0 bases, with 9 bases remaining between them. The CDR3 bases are TGCGCCAGCAGCCAAGACACCGTGAGCTCCTACGAGCAGTACTTC. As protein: CASSQDTVSSYEQYF.

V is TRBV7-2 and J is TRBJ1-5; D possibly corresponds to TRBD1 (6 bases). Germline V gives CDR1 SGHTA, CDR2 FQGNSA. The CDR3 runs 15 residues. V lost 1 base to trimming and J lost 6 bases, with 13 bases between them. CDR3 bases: TGTGCCAGCAGCTTAGGATCGACAGGCGCTCAGCCCCAGCATTTT. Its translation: CASSLGSTGAQPQHF.

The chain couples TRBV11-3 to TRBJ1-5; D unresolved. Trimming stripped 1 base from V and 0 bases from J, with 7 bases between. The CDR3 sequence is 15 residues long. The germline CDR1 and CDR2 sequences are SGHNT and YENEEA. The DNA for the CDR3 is TGTGCCAGCAGCTTAGGTGGATGTAGCAATCAGCCCCAGCATTTT. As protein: CASSLGGCSNQPQHF.

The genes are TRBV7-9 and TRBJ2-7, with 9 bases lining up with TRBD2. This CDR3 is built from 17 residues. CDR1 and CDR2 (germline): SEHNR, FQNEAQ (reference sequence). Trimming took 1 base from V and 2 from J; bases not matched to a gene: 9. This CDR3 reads CASSLGSIAGATYEQYF. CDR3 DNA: TGTGCCAGCAGCTTAGGGTCAATAGCGGGAGCCACCTACGAGCAGTACTTC.

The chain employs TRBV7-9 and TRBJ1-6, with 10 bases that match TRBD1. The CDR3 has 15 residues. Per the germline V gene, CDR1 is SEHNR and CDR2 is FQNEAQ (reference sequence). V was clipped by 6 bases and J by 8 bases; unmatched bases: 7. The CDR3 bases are TGTGCCAGCAGGGAGACCGGGACAGGGGATTCACCCCTCCACTTT. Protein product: CASRETGTGDSPLHF.

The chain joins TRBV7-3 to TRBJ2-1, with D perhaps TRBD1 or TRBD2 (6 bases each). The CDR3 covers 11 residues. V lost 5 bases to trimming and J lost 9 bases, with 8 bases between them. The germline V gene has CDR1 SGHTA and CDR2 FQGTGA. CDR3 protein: CASSEGGEQFF. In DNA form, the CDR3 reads TGTGCCAGCAGCGAGGGGGGTGAGCAGTTCTTC.

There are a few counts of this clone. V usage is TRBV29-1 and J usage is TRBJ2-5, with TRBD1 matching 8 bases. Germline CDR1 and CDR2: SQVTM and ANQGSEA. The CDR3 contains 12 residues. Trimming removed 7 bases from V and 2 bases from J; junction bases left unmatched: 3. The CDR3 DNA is TGCAGCGCTGACAGGGGACAAGAGACCCAGTACTTC. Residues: CSADRGQETQYF.

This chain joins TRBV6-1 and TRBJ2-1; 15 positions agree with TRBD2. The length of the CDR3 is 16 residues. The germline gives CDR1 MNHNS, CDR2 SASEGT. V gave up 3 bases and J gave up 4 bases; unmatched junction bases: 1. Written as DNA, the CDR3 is TGTGCCAGCAGTGATGGACTAGCGGGGGGGTACAATGAGCAGTTCTTC. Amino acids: CASSDGLAGGYNEQFF.

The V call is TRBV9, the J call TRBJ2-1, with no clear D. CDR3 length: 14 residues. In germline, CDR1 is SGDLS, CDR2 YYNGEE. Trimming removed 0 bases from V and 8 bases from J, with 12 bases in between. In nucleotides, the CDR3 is TGTGCCAGCAGCGTAGCTTCCGTCGGCGATGAGCAGTTCTTC. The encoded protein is CASSVASVGDEQFF. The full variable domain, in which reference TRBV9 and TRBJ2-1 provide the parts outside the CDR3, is DSGVTQTPKHLITATGQRVTLRCSPRSGDLSVYWYQQSLDQGLQFLIQYYNGEERAKGNILERFSAQQFPDLHSELNLSSLELGDSALYFCASSVASVGDEQFFGPGTRLTVL.

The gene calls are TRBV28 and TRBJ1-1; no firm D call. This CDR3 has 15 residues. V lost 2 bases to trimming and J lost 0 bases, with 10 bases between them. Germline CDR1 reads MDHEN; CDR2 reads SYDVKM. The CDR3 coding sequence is TGTGCCAGCAGTTTAAAAATGGGCCTGAACACTGAAGCTTTCTTT. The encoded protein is CASSLKMGLNTEAFF.

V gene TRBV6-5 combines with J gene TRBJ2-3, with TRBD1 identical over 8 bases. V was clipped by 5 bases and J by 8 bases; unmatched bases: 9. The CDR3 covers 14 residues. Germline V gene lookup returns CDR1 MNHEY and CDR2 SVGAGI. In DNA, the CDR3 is TGTGCCAGCAGTCGAACCGACAGGGGAGGTACGCAGTATTTT. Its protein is CASSRTDRGGTQYF.

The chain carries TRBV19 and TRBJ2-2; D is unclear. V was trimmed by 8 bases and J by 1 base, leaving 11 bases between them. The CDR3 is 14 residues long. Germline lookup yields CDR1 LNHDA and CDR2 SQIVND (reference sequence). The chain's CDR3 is CASGWRGNTGELFF. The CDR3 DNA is TGTGCCAGTGGGTGGAGAGGGAACACCGGGGAGCTGTTTTTT.

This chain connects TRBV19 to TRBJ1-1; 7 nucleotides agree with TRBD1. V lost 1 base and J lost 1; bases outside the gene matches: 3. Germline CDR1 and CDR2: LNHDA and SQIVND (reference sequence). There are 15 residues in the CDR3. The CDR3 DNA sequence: TGTGCCAGTAGTATAGGGACAGGATCGAACACTGAAGCTTTCTTT. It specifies CASSIGTGSNTEAFF.

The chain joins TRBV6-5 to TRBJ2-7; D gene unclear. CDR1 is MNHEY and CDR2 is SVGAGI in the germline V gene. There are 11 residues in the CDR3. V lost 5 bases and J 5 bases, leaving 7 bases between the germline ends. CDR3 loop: CASSLGHEQYF. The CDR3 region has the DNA TGTGCCAGCAGTCTTGGACACGAGCAGTACTTC.

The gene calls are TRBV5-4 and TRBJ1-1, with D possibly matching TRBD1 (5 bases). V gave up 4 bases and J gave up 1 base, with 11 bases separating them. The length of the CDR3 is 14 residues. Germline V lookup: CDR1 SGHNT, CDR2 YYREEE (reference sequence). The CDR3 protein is CASSKFTGNTEAFF. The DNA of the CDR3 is TGTGCCAGCAGCAAATTTACAGGGAACACTGAAGCTTTCTTT.

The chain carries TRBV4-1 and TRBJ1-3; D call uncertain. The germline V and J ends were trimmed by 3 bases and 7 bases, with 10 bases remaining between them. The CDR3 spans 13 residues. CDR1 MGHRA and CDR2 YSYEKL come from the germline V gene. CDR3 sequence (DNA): TGCGCCAGCAGCCAGGAAGAAGGGAACACCATATATTTT. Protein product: CASSQEEGNTIYF.